This TCR beta chain is drawn from a study of T cells after yellow fever vaccination. Overall study results and limits: Secondary responses were weaker yet peaked faster, day 5 versus 15. A large majority of primary-vaccination clones showed up again after the booster (96% CD4, roughly 88% CD8).

TCRdb processed the 5' RACE reads anew with MiXCR; each CDR3 protein has one entry. The sample gives roughly 350,000 distinct CDR3 sequences, 4.1% of which show up once; 20% to 25% is in the top ten. This clonotype has at least ten counts. Its antigen is unknown. The TCR originated in a young man who received the YFV17D yellow fever vaccine. Sample: PBMCs, taken 5 days after the yellow fever booster vaccination.

The CDR3 loop is CASSRMAGNQPQHF. The CDR3 DNA sequence: TGTGCCAGCAGCCGAATGGCGGGCAATCAGCCCCAGCATTTT. The chain couples TRBV7-6 to TRBJ1-5, with D unclear. Germline V gene data show CDR1 as SGHVS and CDR2 as FNYEAQ. V gave up 5 bases and J gave up 2 bases, with 10 bases separating them. The CDR3 spans 14 residues.